One and the same sample provided the 28 T cell receptor beta chains below, sequenced in a study of T cell clonality in common variable immunodeficiency. Sequencing used immunoSEQ multiplex PCR; TCRdb keeps in-frame clones, though not all of them. This sample comprises about 34,000 clones, none seen once only. Study-wide results and caveats: In common variable immunodeficiency, TCR beta chains reportedly carried fewer deletions and N-nucleotide insertions.

Their cognate antigens are unknown. Sample: peripheral blood mononuclear cells. Every receptor here comes from a human donor with common variable immunodeficiency.

The sample holds many counts of this clone. Read sequence stops 3 residues before the CDR3 end, and the germline J gene provides the missing end. The genes are TRBV2 and TRBJ2-3; TRBD1 matches 7 bases. From germline, CDR1 is SNHLY and CDR2 FYNNEI. Unmatched junction bases numbered 13, after V lost 8 bases and J lost 5 bases. This CDR3 comprises 15 residues. The CDR3 loop is CASGRGSGGRDTQYF. The sequenced CDR3 bases are TGTGCCAGCGGGAGAGGCTCAGGGGGACGAGATACG.

Of note for this clone: The read ends 3 residues before the CDR3 terminus; that terminus is restored from the germline J gene. The chain couples TRBV30 to TRBJ1-1; tentatively, D is TRBD1 (6 bases). The CDR3 loop spans 12 amino acids. CDR1 is GTSNPN, CDR2 SVGIG, per germline (reference sequence). Trimming removed 3 bases at V and 6 bases at J, with 11 bases between. CDR3 DNA (partial): TGTGCCTGGAGAGTCAGGGGACCTGAA. Residues: CAWRVRGPE. The CDR3 in its entirety is CAWRVRGPEAFF.

Many counts were recorded for this clone. The read ends 3 residues before the CDR3 terminus; that terminus is restored from the germline J gene. The chain couples TRBV2 to TRBJ1-1; D remains unclear. Looked up from germline, CDR1 is SNHLY and CDR2 is FYNNEI. The CDR3 spans 11 residues. Trimming took 11 bases from V and 2 from J, leaving 9 bases between them. The sequenced CDR3 bases are TGTGCCCATCAGAGTAACACTGAA. Translating it yields CAHQSNTE. The whole CDR3 protein reads CAHQSNTEAFF.

There are a few counts of this clone. The read is 3 residues too short to cover the CDR3 end, so that end is filled in from the germline J gene. This chain links TRBV7-9 with TRBJ1-1; 8 nucleotides agree with TRBD1. The germline V gene has CDR1 SEHNR and CDR2 FQNEAQ (reference sequence). After removal of 5 bases from V and 3 bases from J, the junction contained 8 bases not matched to a gene. The CDR3 sequence is 15 residues long. CDR3 DNA, as far as it was read: TGTGCCAGCAGCGGCGCCGGGACAGGAGACACTGAA. As protein: CASSGAGTGDTE. The CDR3 as a whole reads CASSGAGTGDTEAFF.

This clone was recorded a few times. The read terminates 3 residues before the CDR3 end, so the remaining end is supplied by the germline J gene. The chain links TRBV6-1 to TRBJ2-1, with TRBD1 matching 8 bases. Germline V gene data show CDR1 as MNHNS and CDR2 as SASEGT. V was clipped by 0 bases and J by 9 bases; unmatched bases: 4. The CDR3 totals 14 residues. CDR3 DNA, as far as it was read: TGTGCCAGCAGTGAAGCTGCAGGGGGCGGTGAG. It codes for CASSEAAGGGE. The entire CDR3 protein is CASSEAAGGGEQFF.

In this sample, this clone turned up many times. Sequencing ends 3 residues short of the CDR3 end; the germline J gene provides the rest. This chain connects TRBV29-1 to TRBJ2-7; 11 nucleotides line up with TRBD1. This CDR3 is 13 amino acids long. V gave up 6 bases and J gave up 3 bases; unmatched junction bases: 4. CDR1 SQVTM and CDR2 ANQGSEA come from the germline V gene. The CDR3 here is CSVTGTGGYEQYF. CDR3 DNA (partial): TGCAGCGTCACCGGGACAGGGGGCTACGAG.

This clone was counted at least ten times. Read coverage stops 3 residues before the CDR3 terminus; the germline J gene supplies the remainder. The chain is built from TRBV2 and TRBJ2-3; 13 bases are shared with TRBD2. CDR1 SNHLY and CDR2 FYNNEI come from the germline V gene. There are 14 residues in the CDR3. J was trimmed by 2 bases and V by 9 bases; bases with no gene match: 2. The CDR3 bases that were read are TGTGCCAGAGGACTAGCGGGGGCCACAGATACG. It is translated as CARGLAGATDT. The entire CDR3 protein reads CARGLAGATDTQYF. Full variable domain (rest looked up from reference TRBV2 and TRBJ2-3): EPEVTQTPSHQVTQMGQEVILRCVPISNHLYFYWYRQILGQKVEFLVSFYNNEISEKSEIFDDQFSVERPDGSNFTLKIRSTKLEDSAMYFCARGLAGATDTQYFGPGTRLTVL.

This clone was seen ten or more times. The CDR3 end is not reached by the read, which stops 3 residues before it; the germline J gene fills it in. The gene calls are TRBV30 and TRBJ1-1, with 9 nucleotides matching TRBD1. Germline lookup yields CDR1 GTSNPN and CDR2 SVGIG (reference sequence). Germline trimming cut 4 bases from V and 0 bases from J; bases unmatched to any gene: 9. The CDR3 has 16 residues. This CDR3 is CAWTRTRTGVNTEAFF. The DNA read from the CDR3 is TGTGCCTGGACTCGGACCCGGACAGGGGTGAACACTGAA.

There are a few counts of this clone. From the germline J gene comes the end of the CDR3, since the read stops 3 residues before it. The rearrangement joins TRBV6-2 or TRBV6-3 to TRBJ1-5; 7 bases match TRBD1. The CDR3 sequence is 15 residues long. Per germline, CDR1 MNHEY and CDR2 SVGEGT. The junction had 5 bases not matched to a gene; V was cut back by 4 bases and J by 2 bases. The part of the CDR3 DNA that was read is TGTGCCAGCAGTTCTGACAGGGTCGGCAATCAGCCC. This codes for CASSSDRVGNQP. The full CDR3 is CASSSDRVGNQPQHF.

This clone has more than one count but fewer than ten. The CDR3 extends 3 residues past the end of the read, so its final part is completed from the germline J gene. The gene calls are TRBV5-6 and TRBJ1-2; a possible D gene is TRBD1 (5 bases). V lost 6 bases and J 4 bases, leaving 13 bases between the germline ends. The CDR3 is made up of 13 amino acids. Germline V lookup: CDR1 SGHDT, CDR2 YYEEEE. CDR3 loop: CASTRDLSYGYTF. The covered CDR3 bases are TGTGCCAGCACCCGGGACTTAAGCTATGGC.

This clone was detected many times. With the read ending 3 residues before the CDR3 end, the germline J gene is used to fill in that end. The genes are TRBV5-4 and TRBJ1-1; no clear D. The V gene's germline CDR1 is SGHNT and CDR2 YYREEE (reference sequence). This CDR3 is 11 amino acids long. V was clipped by 0 bases and J by 6 bases, with 3 bases between them. The chain's CDR3 is CASSLEAEAFF. Incomplete CDR3 DNA: TGTGCCAGCAGCTTGGAGGCTGAA.

This clone has just a few counts. The CDR3 extends 3 residues past the end of the read, so its final part is completed from the germline J gene. This chain uses TRBV18 with TRBJ1-1; TRBD1 matches at 9 bases. The germline CDR1 and CDR2 sequences are KGHSH and LQKENI. The CDR3 covers 17 residues. V shed 4 bases, J shed 4 bases, and the junction held 13 bases outside the gene matches. This CDR3 reads CASSLNEAGQGGTEAFF. CDR3 DNA (partial): TGTGCCAGCTCACTTAACGAGGCGGGACAGGGAGGCACTGAA.

This clone was counted ten times or more. The observed sequence ends 3 residues before the CDR3 terminus, with the missing tail filled in from the germline J gene. V gene TRBV18 combines with J gene TRBJ2-1, with D possibly TRBD2 on 7 matching bases. From germline, CDR1 is KGHSH and CDR2 LQKENI. The ends were cut back, 1 base at V and 9 bases at J, with 16 bases in the middle. This CDR3 contains 15 residues. CDR3 DNA (partial): TGTGCCAGCTCACCACGAGGGGGAGGGTTCGGTGAG. This sequence encodes CASSPRGGGFGE. The whole CDR3 protein is CASSPRGGGFGEQFF.

This clone was seen many times. Read sequence stops 3 residues before the CDR3 end, and the germline J gene provides the missing end. The rearrangement uses TRBV11-2 and TRBJ2-2; D uncertain. Between the trimmed V and J ends, which lost 2 bases and 7 bases, there was a span of 5 bases. This CDR3 comprises 12 residues. The germline CDR1 and CDR2 sequences are SGHAT and FQNNGV. CDR3 bases read: TGTGCCAGCAGCTTATTTTACGGGGAG. Protein product: CASSLFYGE. The whole CDR3 sequence is CASSLFYGELFF.

The CDR3 DNA, read in part, is TGCAGTGCTTCCGGGACTAGCGGGAGGCGGAGAGAGACC. Translation: CSASGTSGRRRET. The full-length CDR3 reads as CSASGTSGRRRETQYF. This chain uses TRBV20-1 with TRBJ2-5; 15 nucleotides line up with TRBD2. The missing CDR3 end, 3 residues past where the read stops, is filled in from the germline J gene. The length of the CDR3 is 16 residues. Losses at the gene ends were 5 bases for V and 4 bases for J; bases not matched to a gene: 8. The V gene's germline CDR1 is DFQATT and CDR2 SNEGSKA (reference sequence).

For this clone: From the germline J gene comes the end of the CDR3, since the read stops 3 residues before it. The genes are TRBV10-3 and TRBJ2-7, with D perhaps matching TRBD1 (5 bases). Trimming took off 3 bases at V and 1 base at J, with 7 bases between the two ends. Germline V gene lookup returns CDR1 ENHRY and CDR2 SYGVKD. This CDR3 contains 13 residues. The part of the CDR3 DNA that was read is TGTGCCATCAGTGAAGGGGTTTCCTACGAG. It is translated as CAISEGVSYE. The complete CDR3 protein is CAISEGVSYEQYF.

This clone came up many times. From the germline J gene comes the end of the CDR3, since the read stops 3 residues before it. The chain couples TRBV7-3 to TRBJ2-1; 9 bases agree with TRBD2. Germline V gene sequence: CDR1 SGHTA, CDR2 FQGTGA. The V gene end was trimmed by 5 bases and the J gene end by 2 bases; junction bases not matched to a gene: 4. CDR3 length equals 15 residues. CDR3 bases read: TGTGCCAGCAGCCAACTAGCGGGCCCCTACAATGAG. Amino acid sequence: CASSQLAGPYNE. The entire CDR3 protein reads CASSQLAGPYNEQFF.

In regard to this clone: The read is 3 residues too short to cover the CDR3 end, so that end is filled in from the germline J gene. This sequence joins TRBV7-9 and TRBJ2-7; tentatively, D is TRBD1 (5 bases). The germline V gene has CDR1 SEHNR and CDR2 FQNEAQ (reference sequence). CDR3 length equals 14 residues. Trimming took off 3 bases at V and 0 bases at J, with 9 bases between the two ends. The sequenced CDR3 bases are TGTGCCAGCAGCTTCGGACACAACTCCTACGAG. Its translation is CASSFGHNSYE. The whole CDR3 region reads CASSFGHNSYEQYF.

This clone occurred a few times. The sequenced fragment ends 3 residues before the CDR3 boundary, so the rest is inferred from the germline J gene. The chain carries TRBV5-4 and TRBJ2-7, with 8 bases fitting TRBD1. The V and J ends lost 4 bases and 2 bases, in that order; junction bases with no gene match: 8. Germline V gene data show CDR1 as SGHNT and CDR2 as YYREEE (reference sequence). This CDR3 contains 15 residues. The CDR3 bases that were read are TGTGCCAGCAGCCGATTCGGACAGGGCGCCTACGAG. Protein product: CASSRFGQGAYE. The entire CDR3 protein is CASSRFGQGAYEQYF.

This clone was seen many times. Different DNA sequences within this sample yield the same CDR3. Incomplete CDR3 DNA: TGTGCCAGCAGCCGGACAGCCCAAGAGACC. Translating it yields CASSRTAQET. The CDR3 as a whole reads CASSRTAQETQYF. The chain carries TRBV28 and TRBJ2-5, with a weak D call TRBD1 (6 bases). With the read ending 3 residues before the CDR3 end, the germline J gene is used to fill in that end. The CDR3 sequence is 13 residues long. Trimming left V 6 bases short and J 1 base short, with 9 bases between. Germline CDR1 reads MDHEN; CDR2 reads SYDVKM.

This clone was counted a few times. Relative to the germline gene, one junction end is altered; a read error may explain this. The CDR3 extends 3 residues past the end of the read, so its final part is completed from the germline J gene. The chain is built from TRBV7-2 and TRBJ2-7; D unclear. The length of the CDR3 is 14 residues. Germline V gene sequence: CDR1 SGHTA, CDR2 FQGNSA. The CDR3 reads CASSLTAVSFEQYF. CDR3 DNA (partial): TGTGCCAGCAGCTTAACGGCGGTATCCTTCGAG.

This clone was observed many times. The read is 3 residues too short to cover the CDR3 end, so that end is filled in from the germline J gene. The chain combines TRBV30 with TRBJ2-1; 15 nucleotides agree with TRBD2. The J segment lost 9 bases and the V segment lost 5 bases, leaving 11 bases of the junction unmatched. The CDR3 runs to 16 residues. Germline V gives CDR1 GTSNPN, CDR2 SVGIG (reference sequence). CDR3 in amino acids: CAWFSGTSGRKGEQFF. Incomplete CDR3 DNA: TGTGCCTGGTTTTCCGGGACTAGCGGGAGGAAAGGTGAG.

This clone was seen many times. The sequence runs out 3 residues before the end of the CDR3; the remainder is reconstructed from the germline J gene. The chain combines TRBV10-3 with TRBJ2-2; 10 bases match TRBD1. Germline CDR1 ENHRY, CDR2 SYGVKD. The CDR3 is 15 residues long. Trimming removed 6 bases from V and 4 bases from J; junction bases left unmatched: 5. The CDR3 DNA, read in part, is TGTGCCATCAGGGGGGGGACAGGGGTCACCGGGGAG. Translated: CAIRGGTGVTGE. The entire CDR3 protein reads CAIRGGTGVTGELFF.

This clone was recorded many times. The sequence runs out 3 residues before the end of the CDR3; the remainder is reconstructed from the germline J gene. The chain carries TRBV7-8 and TRBJ2-1; 8 bases are shared with TRBD2. V lost 1 base and J lost 4; bases outside the gene matches: 12. CDR3 length: 18 residues. Germline V lookup: CDR1 SGHVS, CDR2 FQNEAQ. Here the CDR3 reads CASSLGAPASGFYNEQFF. CDR3 DNA, as far as it was read: TGTGCCAGCAGCTTAGGGGCCCCGGCTAGCGGGTTTTACAATGAG.

This clone has more than one count but fewer than ten. Sequencing ends 3 residues short of the CDR3 end; the germline J gene provides the rest. The V and J genes are TRBV6-8 and TRBJ2-2, with D tentatively TRBD1 or TRBD2 (6 bases each). V lost 2 bases to trimming and J lost 5 bases, with 12 bases between them. CDR1 is MNHGY, CDR2 SAAAGT, per germline. The CDR3 runs to 15 residues. The part of the CDR3 DNA that was read is TGTGCCAGCAGTTACGGAAGGGGGAGGACCGGGGAG. Translating it yields CASSYGRGRTGE. The whole CDR3 protein is CASSYGRGRTGELFF.

In its sample, this clone was seen a few times. The sequenced fragment ends 3 residues before the CDR3 boundary, so the rest is inferred from the germline J gene. The rearrangement links TRBV18 to TRBJ1-1; D gene unclear. Germline CDR1 KGHSH, CDR2 LQKENI. V lost 2 bases, J lost 1 base, and 5 bases lay in between. The CDR3 extends over 13 amino acids. Incomplete CDR3 DNA: TGTGCCAGCTCACCAAGGCAGAACACTGAA. The encoded protein is CASSPRQNTE. The full CDR3 protein is CASSPRQNTEAFF.

This clone was observed a handful of times. The DNA ends 3 residues before the CDR3 does, and the rest of the CDR3 is filled in from the germline J gene. The V and J genes are TRBV19 and TRBJ1-5; TRBD1 might be the D (6 bases). The germline gives CDR1 LNHDA, CDR2 SQIVND (reference sequence). Trimming took 3 bases from V and 2 from J, leaving 8 bases between them. The CDR3 is made up of 14 amino acids. The CDR3 protein is CASSIEGGNQPQHF. The sequenced part of the CDR3 DNA is TGTGCCAGTAGTATCGAGGGGGGCAATCAGCCC.

This clone was picked up many times. Read coverage stops 3 residues before the CDR3 terminus; the germline J gene supplies the remainder. V gene TRBV15 combines with J gene TRBJ2-1; 10 nucleotides align to TRBD2. This CDR3 spans 14 amino acids. The trim removed 7 bases at V and 6 bases at J, leaving 6 bases unmatched. CDR1 is LNHNV, CDR2 YYDKDF, per germline (reference sequence). CDR3 DNA, as far as it was read: TGTGCCACCACCGGACTAGCGGAGAGCAATGAG. It yields the protein CATTGLAESNE. The full CDR3 reads CATTGLAESNEQFF.